This paragraph covers one T cell receptor beta chain sequence. Its antigen is undetermined. This entry comes from a study of cytomegalovirus exposure and HLA in healthy donors. PCR amplification relied on 60 Vbeta primers (plus 13 Jbeta primers). Produced via immunoSEQ multiplex PCR; TCRdb's table is partial and in-frame only. The repertoire has about 130,000 clones, roughly 70% of them found once; the top ten carry around 4.7%. General observations from the study: What a later analysis showed was that several of the most significant clusters appeared linked to common viral pathogens. HLA restriction was apparent for most CMV-associated TCR beta chains in a later analysis.

The CDR3 extends over 14 amino acids. The receptor comes from a man in his late teens or twenties in good health and CMV-seropositive. The sequenced sample consisted of PBMCs. V is TRBV21-1 and J is TRBJ2-5; TRBD2, the D gene given by the table, was not confirmed from the DNA. TRBV21-1 is shown as a pseudogene. CDR3 region: CANGGRDRQETQYF. In DNA form, the CDR3 reads TGTGCCAACGGGGGACGGGACCGACAAGAGACCCAGTACTTC.